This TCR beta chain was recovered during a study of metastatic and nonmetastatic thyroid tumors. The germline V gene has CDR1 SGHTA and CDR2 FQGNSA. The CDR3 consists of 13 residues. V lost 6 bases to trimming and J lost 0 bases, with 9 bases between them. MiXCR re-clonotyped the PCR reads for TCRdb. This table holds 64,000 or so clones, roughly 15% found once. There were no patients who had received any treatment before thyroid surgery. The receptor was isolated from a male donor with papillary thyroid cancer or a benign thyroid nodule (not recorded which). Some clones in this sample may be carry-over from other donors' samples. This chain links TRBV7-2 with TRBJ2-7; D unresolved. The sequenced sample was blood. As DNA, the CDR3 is TGTGCCAGCAGTGAGAGTAGCTCCTACGAGCAGTACTTC. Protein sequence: CASSESSSYEQYF.